Below, one T cell receptor beta chain is given with its context. This entry belongs to a study of blood T cell repertoires in COVID-19. V trimming: 4 bases; J trimming: 7 bases; junction bases outside the gene matches: 11. Germline CDR1 reads SGHRS; CDR2 reads YFSETQ. CDR3 size: 16 residues. The table came from immunoSEQ multiplex PCR; TCRdb's copy has only in-frame clones and leaves some out. Of 330,000 or so clones in the sample, approximately 84% were seen once. The rearrangement joins TRBV5-1 to TRBJ2-2; TRBD2 matches 9 bases. The origin of this receptor is a woman aged 25-40 years who had recovered from COVID-19. The sample was PBMCs or T cells enriched from blood (not recorded which). CDR3 sequence: CASSLEASGKVGELFF. The CDR3 bases are TGCGCCAGCAGCCTGGAGGCTAGCGGGAAAGTCGGGGAGCTGTTTTTT.